A single sample gave rise to the 29 T cell receptor beta chains below, sequenced in a study of cytomegalovirus exposure and HLA in healthy donors. Use of 60 Vbeta and 13 Jbeta primers characterized the PCR. Libraries were prepared by immunoSEQ multiplex PCR; TCRdb keeps only in-frame clonotypes and omits some of them. The sample carries 150,000 to 200,000 clones, more than 75% recorded once. What was sequenced was PBMCs. The receptors shown here come from a woman aged 50 to 60 in good health and CMV-seropositive.

This rearrangement joins TRBV11-1 to TRBJ1-6; 7 bases line up with TRBD1. V lost 4 bases and J lost 5; bases outside the gene matches: 8. Germline V gene sequence: CDR1 SGHAT, CDR2 FQDESV (reference sequence). The CDR3 totals 16 residues. This CDR3 reads CASSSTGASDNSPLHF. For the CDR3, the DNA is TGTGCCAGCAGCTCAACAGGGGCCTCGGATAATTCACCCCTCCACTTT.

The chain carries TRBV5-1 and TRBJ2-3; TRBD2 agrees at 11 bases. With 0 bases clipped from V and 4 bases from J, the junction kept 1 base outside the gene matches. The germline gives CDR1 SGHRS, CDR2 YFSETQ. The CDR3 contains 15 residues. The CDR3 nucleotides are TGCGCCAGCAGCTTGGGTAGCGGGGGGGCAGATACGCAGTATTTT. Protein: CASSLGSGGADTQYF. Looking up the rest from reference TRBV5-1 and TRBJ2-3 gives the full variable domain: KAGVTQTPRYLIKTRGQQVTLSCSPISGHRSVSWYQQTPGQGLQFLFEYFSETQRNKGNFPGRFSGRQFSNSRSEMNVSTLELGDSALYLCASSLGSGGADTQYFGPGTRLTVL.

J is TRBJ2-3 and V is TRBV5-1; TRBD2 agrees at 7 bases. V was clipped by 4 bases and J by 3 bases; unmatched bases: 14. The CDR3 contains 17 residues. CDR1 and CDR2 from the germline V gene are SGHRS and YFSETQ. The DNA for the CDR3 is TGCGCCAGCAGCGCCGGACTCAAGCGGGGTCCTACAGATACGCAGTATTTT. It encodes CASSAGLKRGPTDTQYF.

The chain employs TRBV4-1 and TRBJ1-2; 9 positions match TRBD1. CDR1 and CDR2 from the germline V gene are MGHRA and YSYEKL. The CDR3 runs 16 residues. The J segment lost 4 bases and the V segment lost 0 bases, leaving 6 bases of the junction unmatched. Written as DNA, the CDR3 is TGCGCCAGCAGCCAAGAAGGGGACAGGGTTCTCTATGGCTACACCTTC. Protein sequence: CASSQEGDRVLYGYTF.

CDR3: CASSLSGYEQYF. For the CDR3, the DNA is TGTGCCAGCAGCTTATCGGGCTACGAGCAGTACTTC. The gene calls are TRBV7-9 and TRBJ2-7; D gene unclear. CDR1 and CDR2 (germline): SEHNR, FQNEAQ (reference sequence). Deletions cut 2 bases from V and 3 bases from J, with 5 bases between. The CDR3 is 12 amino acids.

Comments on this clone: Within the sample, other DNA sequences also encode this same CDR3. The CDR3 bases are TGTGCCAGCAGCCAGGGACAGCTCTACGAGCAGTACTTC. This translates into CASSQGQLYEQYF. The rearrangement joins TRBV6-5 to TRBJ2-7; 7 bases are shared with TRBD1. The V segment lost 6 bases and the J segment 3 bases; nucleotides outside the gene matches: 5. Germline values: CDR1 MNHEY, CDR2 SVGAGI. The CDR3 sequence is 13 residues long.

The chain joins TRBV25-1 to TRBJ2-7, with 9 bases that match TRBD2. The CDR3 is made up of 13 amino acids. Trimming removed 6 bases from V and 3 bases from J; junction bases left unmatched: 3. Germline CDR1 reads MGHDK; CDR2 reads SYGVNS. The CDR3: CASRAGGNYEQYF. The CDR3 coding sequence is TGTGCCAGCAGAGCGGGGGGAAACTACGAGCAGTACTTC.

This clone was counted a few times. V usage is TRBV6-5 and J usage is TRBJ1-4; possible D gene TRBD1, 5 bases. Germline V gives CDR1 MNHEY, CDR2 SVGAGI. The CDR3 is 15 amino acids. V was clipped by 2 bases and J by 7 bases, with 14 bases between them. CDR3 nucleotides: TGTGCCAGCAGTTACGGGCAGGGCCGGCCTGAAAAACTGTTTTTT. Translation gives CASSYGQGRPEKLFF.

This clone was detected once. The rearrangement joins TRBV5-1 to TRBJ2-7, with TRBD2 identical over 11 bases. CDR3 length equals 15 residues. The V gene's germline CDR1 is SGHRS and CDR2 YFSETQ. V was clipped by 3 bases and J by 6 bases; unmatched bases: 8. As DNA, the CDR3 is TGCGCCAGCAGCTCGTTAGCGGGGGGGCCTTCCGAGCAGTACTTC. Its protein is CASSSLAGGPSEQYF.

J is TRBJ2-7 and V is TRBV7-2; 8 bases fit TRBD1. The CDR3 is 14 amino acids. V shed 4 bases and J 2 bases; nucleotides not matched to a gene: 4. CDR1 is SGHTA and CDR2 is FQGNSA in the germline V gene. The CDR3 coding sequence is TGTGCCAGCAGCTCCGGGGACAGGACCTACGAGCAGTACTTC. This sequence encodes CASSSGDRTYEQYF.

V and J are TRBV5-1 and TRBJ2-3, with 10 bases that match TRBD2. V was pared by 6 bases and J by 2 bases, with 6 bases of the junction left unmatched. The CDR3 length is 15 residues. Per the germline V gene, CDR1 is SGHRS and CDR2 is YFSETQ. The CDR3 DNA reads TGCGCCAGCACGTCTAGCGGGGGTATCACAGATACGCAGTATTTT. It encodes CASTSSGGITDTQYF.

This chain uses TRBV15 with TRBJ2-1; 9 positions match TRBD2. Unmatched junction bases numbered 10, after V lost 0 bases and J lost 7 bases. CDR3 length: 17 amino acids. Germline CDR1 LNHNV, CDR2 YYDKDF (reference sequence). The CDR3 coding sequence is TGTGCCACCAGCAGAGATCGGGGCGGGGGGGCCAAGAATGAGCAGTTCTTC. This encodes CATSRDRGGGAKNEQFF.

The J gene is TRBJ2-1, the V gene TRBV6-5; 8 positions agree with TRBD1. The CDR3 consists of 15 residues. Trimming took 4 bases from V and 2 from J; bases not matched to a gene: 4. Looked up from germline, CDR1 is MNHEY and CDR2 is SVGAGI. The DNA for the CDR3 is TGTGCCAGCAGTTGGAAGACAGGGGCCTACAATGAGCAGTTCTTC. Its translation: CASSWKTGAYNEQFF.

This clone has a single count. The V and J genes are TRBV6-1 and TRBJ1-6; D remains ambiguous. The CDR3 contains 14 residues. Trimming took off 6 bases at V and 4 bases at J, with 10 bases between the two ends. Germline loops: CDR1 MNHNS, CDR2 SASEGT. CDR3 nucleotides: TGTGCCAGCAGGGCCGAGGGTTATAATTCACCCCTCCACTTT. It translates to CASRAEGYNSPLHF.

The rearrangement uses TRBV6-5 and TRBJ1-2; TRBD1 aligns across 9 bases. V was clipped by 5 bases and J by 1 base; unmatched bases: 2. The CDR3 covers 14 residues. Per germline, CDR1 MNHEY and CDR2 SVGAGI. The CDR3 DNA reads as TGTGCCAGCAGTGGGACAGGGATTAACTATGGCTACACCTTC. Translation gives CASSGTGINYGYTF.

CDR3 DNA: TGTGCCAGCAGTTACTATGGACAGACCTACGGGGAGCTGTTTTTT. Encoded protein: CASSYYGQTYGELFF. The rearrangement joins TRBV6-5 to TRBJ2-2; TRBD1 might be the D (6 bases). Germline CDR1 reads MNHEY; CDR2 reads SVGAGI. This CDR3 contains 15 residues. V lost 1 base, J lost 7 bases, and 13 bases lay in between.

In its sample, this clone was seen once. V gene TRBV7-6 combines with J gene TRBJ2-5; D is perhaps TRBD2 (6 bases). The DNA end favors TRBJ2-7, so the J call may be wrong. Germline-derived CDR1 and CDR2 are SGHVS and FNYEAQ. CDR3 size: 13 residues. The CDR3 nucleotides read TGTGCCAGCAGCTTGGGACGGGACTTCGAGCAGTACTTC. As protein: CASSLGRDFEQYF.

The J gene is TRBJ1-1, the V gene TRBV6-1, with D perhaps TRBD1 (5 bases). Looked up from germline, CDR1 is MNHNS and CDR2 is SASEGT. V lost 6 bases, J lost 3 bases, and 14 bases lay in between. This CDR3 spans 14 amino acids. The CDR3 protein is CASSVTGAYTEAFF. CDR3 bases: TGTGCCAGCAGCGTCACAGGAGCTTACACTGAAGCTTTCTTT.

V usage is TRBV6-1 and J usage is TRBJ2-3, with D possibly being TRBD2 (6 bases). Germline V gene lookup returns CDR1 MNHNS and CDR2 SASEGT. V was clipped by 10 bases and J by 6 bases, with 17 bases between them. The CDR3 has 13 amino acids. CDR3 nucleotide sequence: TGTGCCACCACCGCGGCGGGGCGGGATACGCAGTATTTT. It specifies CATTAAGRDTQYF.

The chain carries TRBV4-1 and TRBJ1-2; TRBD1 is a possible D gene (6 bases). CDR1 and CDR2 from the germline V gene are MGHRA and YSYEKL. The CDR3 extends over 17 amino acids. V lost 0 bases and J 3 bases, leaving 17 bases between the germline ends. In DNA, the CDR3 is TGCGCCAGCAGCCAAGAAGGGCCTGGGCAGGGGCACTATGGCTACACCTTC. This gives the protein CASSQEGPGQGHYGYTF.

This chain uses TRBV29-1 with TRBJ2-5; tentative D call: TRBD1 (6 bases). CDR3 size: 13 residues. Trimming shortened V by 2 bases and J by 5 bases, and 12 bases separated the two germline ends. The germline V gene encodes CDR1 SQVTM and CDR2 ANQGSEA. The CDR3 sequence is CSVESGGGETQYF. CDR3 nucleotide sequence: TGCAGCGTTGAAAGTGGGGGCGGGGAGACCCAGTACTTC.

Points on this clone: This CDR3 is also generated by other DNA sequences in the sample. V usage is TRBV4-2 and J usage is TRBJ2-7; 7 positions agree with TRBD1. V trimming: 1 base; J trimming: 2 bases; junction bases outside the gene matches: 2. The V gene's germline CDR1 is LGHNA and CDR2 YNFKEQ. This CDR3 spans 14 amino acids. In DNA, the CDR3 is TGTGCCAGCAGCCAAGGACAGGGTACCTACGAGCAGTACTTC. Its protein product is CASSQGQGTYEQYF.

A single count supports this clone. The rearrangement uses TRBV6-5 and TRBJ1-1; 8 bases map to TRBD1. The CDR3 runs to 15 residues. Germline lookup yields CDR1 MNHEY and CDR2 SVGAGI. J lost 4 bases, V lost 2 bases, and 6 bases had no gene match. In DNA, the CDR3 is TGTGCCAGCAGTTACCTTTCAGGGGGCGTCACTGAAGCTTTCTTT. Translating gives CASSYLSGGVTEAFF.

The chain has TRBV6-6 and TRBJ2-2, with 7 bases fitting TRBD2. CDR1 is MNHNY, CDR2 SVGAGI, per germline (reference sequence). The CDR3 totals 15 residues. V dropped 4 bases and J dropped 3; count of bases not matched to a gene: 5. The CDR3 DNA sequence: TGTGCCAGCAGTTTTCTGGGGGGGGACACCGGGGAGCTGTTTTTT. As protein: CASSFLGGDTGELFF.

The chain has TRBV7-9 and TRBJ1-2; 8 nucleotides agree with TRBD1. Germline values: CDR1 SEHNR, CDR2 FQNEAQ (reference sequence). Trimming cost V 3 bases and J 7 bases; bases outside gene matches: 4. This CDR3 has 13 residues. DNA for the CDR3: TGTGCCAGCAGCTTTGACAGGGGTGGTGGCTACACCTTC. Protein product: CASSFDRGGGYTF.

The chain couples TRBV7-6 to TRBJ1-3; TRBD1 aligns across 7 bases. The V gene's germline CDR1 is SGHVS and CDR2 FNYEAQ. J gave up 2 bases and V 5 bases, and 0 bases lay outside the gene matches. This CDR3 region has 13 residues. The CDR3 coding sequence is TGTGCCAGCAGCACAGGGGCTGGAAACACCATATATTTT. It encodes CASSTGAGNTIYF. The whole variable domain, filled in from reference TRBV7-6 and TRBJ1-3, reads GAGVSQSPRYKVTKRGQDVALRCDPISGHVSLYWYRQALGQGPEFLTYFNYEAQQDKSGLPNDRFSAERPEGSISTLTIQRTEQRDSAMYRCASSTGAGNTIYFGEGSWLTVV.

This clone was detected once. V gene TRBV15 combines with J gene TRBJ2-5, with TRBD2 matching over 7 bases. The trim removed 1 base at V and 2 bases at J, leaving 4 bases unmatched. CDR1 and CDR2 from the germline V gene are LNHNV and YYDKDF (reference sequence). The CDR3 extends over 15 amino acids. The CDR3 nucleotides are TGTGCCACCAGCAGAGCGGGGAGGGAGCAAGAGACCCAGTACTTC. This codes for CATSRAGREQETQYF.

This chain links TRBV10-3 with TRBJ1-1; a weak D match, TRBD1 (6 bases). Trimming cost V 3 bases and J 2 bases, with 13 bases left between them. Germline V lookup: CDR1 ENHRY, CDR2 SYGVKD. CDR3 length: 15 residues. The CDR3 bases are TGTGCCATCAGTGACTGGACAGAAACCAACACTGAAGCTTTCTTT. Translation: CAISDWTETNTEAFF.

This chain joins TRBV27 and TRBJ1-2; weak D call: TRBD1 (5 bases). The length of the CDR3 is 13 residues. The germline CDR1 and CDR2 sequences are MNHEY and SMNVEV (reference sequence). V shed 5 bases and J shed 5 bases, with 12 bases lying between them. CDR3 protein: CASSPGKGYGYTF. The CDR3 DNA reads TGTGCCAGCAGTCCTGGGAAGGGGTATGGCTACACCTTC.